The entry that follows covers one T cell receptor (beta chain) sequence. The sample belongs to a study of shared clonotypes between healthy human individuals. This table comes from immunoSEQ multiplex PCR, and its TCRdb copy is limited to in-frame clones, with some not included. The sample yields about 710,000 clones, around four fifths seen once. The CDR3 is made up of 16 amino acids. Germline V CDR1 and CDR2: SGHAT, FQNNGV. V was cut by 4 bases and J by 0 bases, with 12 bases left in between. Sequencing was carried out using memory CD4+ T cells sorted from blood. Subset specified: CD45RA-negative fraction. The source is a young woman in good health. The rearrangement joins TRBV11-2 to TRBJ2-2; D may correspond to TRBD1 or TRBD2 (5 bases each). CDR3 bases: TGTGCCAGCAGCTGGACCGGGACGTCGAACACCGGGGAGCTGTTTTTT. Translating it yields CASSWTGTSNTGELFF.